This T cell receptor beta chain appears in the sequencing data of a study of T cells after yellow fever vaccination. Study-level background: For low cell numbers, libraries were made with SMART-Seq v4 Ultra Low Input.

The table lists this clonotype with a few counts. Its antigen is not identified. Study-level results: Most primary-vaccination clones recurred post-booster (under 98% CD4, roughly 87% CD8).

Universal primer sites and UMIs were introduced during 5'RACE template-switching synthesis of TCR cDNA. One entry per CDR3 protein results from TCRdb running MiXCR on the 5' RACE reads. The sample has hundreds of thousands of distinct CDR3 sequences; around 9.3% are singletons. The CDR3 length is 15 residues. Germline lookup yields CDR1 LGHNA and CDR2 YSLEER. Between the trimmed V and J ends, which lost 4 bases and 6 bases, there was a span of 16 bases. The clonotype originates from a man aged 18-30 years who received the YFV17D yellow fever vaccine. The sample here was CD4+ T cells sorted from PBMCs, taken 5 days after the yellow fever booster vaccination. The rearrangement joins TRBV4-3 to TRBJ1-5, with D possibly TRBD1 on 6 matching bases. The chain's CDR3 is CASSPRGGPGQPQHF. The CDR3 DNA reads TGCGCCAGCAGCCCAAGGGGGGGGCCAGGTCAGCCCCAGCATTTT.